What follows are 30 T cell receptor beta chains derived from one specimen sequenced in a study of shared clonotypes between healthy human individuals. Data came from immunoSEQ multiplex PCR; TCRdb stores just in-frame clones and leaves some out. This table has 450,000 to 600,000 clones, about 80% appearing once. The sequenced sample was PBMCs. Source of these receptors: a woman between 35 and 50 years old in good health. Some clones in this sample may be carry-over from other donors' samples.

CDR3 in DNA: TGTGCCAGCAGGAGACGGACAGGGGTGGGTGAAAAACTGTTTTTT. Protein product: CASRRRTGVGEKLFF. The chain is built from TRBV27 and TRBJ1-4; 9 nucleotides line up with TRBD1. Germline lookup yields CDR1 MNHEY and CDR2 SMNVEV (reference sequence). CDR3 length: 15 amino acids. The V gene end was trimmed by 6 bases and the J gene end by 7 bases; junction bases not matched to a gene: 9.

The chain links TRBV18 to TRBJ1-1; TRBD1 might be the D (5 bases). The V end lost 2 bases, the J end lost 6 bases, and 10 bases lay between the germline ends. Germline CDR1 KGHSH, CDR2 LQKENI. The CDR3 has 13 residues. CDR3: CASSPTQGPEAFF. CDR3 in DNA: TGTGCCAGCTCACCAACTCAGGGCCCTGAAGCTTTCTTT.

The chain combines TRBV7-6 with TRBJ2-1; 7 nucleotides match TRBD2. This CDR3 comprises 15 residues. V dropped 3 bases and J dropped 0; count of bases not matched to a gene: 2. Germline CDR1 SGHVS, CDR2 FNYEAQ. The CDR3 loop reads CASSLSSGSYNEQFF. The CDR3 coding sequence is TGTGCCAGCAGCTTGTCTAGCGGCTCCTACAATGAGCAGTTCTTC.

This rearrangement joins TRBV5-6 to TRBJ1-2, with D hard to call. Germline V gives CDR1 SGHDT, CDR2 YYEEEE. V was trimmed by 2 bases and J by 3 bases, leaving 11 bases between them. This CDR3 contains 14 residues. In DNA form, the CDR3 reads TGTGCCAGCAGCTTACCCCTTGGGGACTATGGCTACACCTTC. This sequence encodes CASSLPLGDYGYTF.

This clone was counted only a few times. The chain combines TRBV30 with TRBJ1-2; D gene unclear. V gave up 4 bases and J gave up 4 bases, with 10 bases separating them. The CDR3 is made up of 12 amino acids. Germline-derived CDR1 and CDR2 are GTSNPN and SVGIG (reference sequence). CDR3 region: CAWNWALYGYTF. The CDR3 nucleotides are TGTGCCTGGAATTGGGCCCTCTATGGCTACACCTTC. The entire variable domain, with the rest obtained from reference TRBV30 and TRBJ1-2, is as follows: SQTIHQWPATLVQPVGSPLSLECTVEGTSNPNLYWYRQAAGRGLQLLFYSVGIGQISSEVPQNLSASRPQDRQFILSSKKLLLSDSGFYLCAWNWALYGYTFGSGTRLTVV.

In DNA, the CDR3 is TGTGCCAGCAGCTTAGATGCGACAGGATACGAAAAACTGTTTTTT. Amino acids: CASSLDATGYEKLFF. This chain links TRBV7-2 with TRBJ1-4; the D gene is possibly TRBD1 (6 bases). V lost 1 base and J lost 8, with 14 bases in between. The CDR3 contains 15 residues. CDR1 is SGHTA, CDR2 FQGNSA, per germline.

The chain recombines TRBV15 with TRBJ2-5; no clear D. Germline V CDR1 and CDR2: LNHNV, YYDKDF (reference sequence). This CDR3 has 16 residues. V was shortened by 5 bases and J by 5 bases, with 21 bases between the two germline ends. The CDR3 nucleotides are TGTGCCACCAGCGGAACAGTGACGAACTCCGGGGAGACCCAGTACTTC. It codes for CATSGTVTNSGETQYF.

The chain carries TRBV28 and TRBJ1-5; D is unclear. Deletions cut 7 bases from V and 5 bases from J, with 9 bases between. Per the germline V gene, CDR1 is MDHEN and CDR2 is SYDVKM. The CDR3 has 12 residues. CDR3 nucleotide sequence: TGTGCCAGCAACCCCCCGGATCAGCCCCAGCATTTT. Translated: CASNPPDQPQHF.

The rearrangement links TRBV6-4 to TRBJ2-1; D gene uncertain. This CDR3 spans 15 amino acids. CDR1 is MRHNA and CDR2 is SNTAGT in the germline V gene. V was pared by 9 bases and J by 1 base, with 16 bases between. CDR3 in DNA: TGTGCCAGACCCTCAGAAACTCAGTCCTACAATGAGCAGTTCTTC. This translates into CARPSETQSYNEQFF.

The chain couples TRBV10-3 to TRBJ1-3; D not resolved. Germline V gene data show CDR1 as ENHRY and CDR2 as SYGVKD. There are 16 residues in the CDR3. V gave up 4 bases and J gave up 4 bases, with 17 bases separating them. Here the CDR3 DNA reads TGTGCCATCAGTGCCGCGGAGGGAGGCAGAGGAAACACCATATATTTT. Protein sequence: CAISAAEGGRGNTIYF.

The chain couples TRBV7-9 to TRBJ2-1; tentative D call: TRBD1 (6 bases). From germline, CDR1 is SEHNR and CDR2 FQNEAQ (reference sequence). Trimming shortened V by 5 bases and J by 9 bases, and 14 bases separated the two germline ends. The CDR3 consists of 13 residues. The CDR3 here is CASSPWDTGEQFF. Here the CDR3 DNA reads TGTGCCAGCAGCCCGTGGGACACTGGTGAGCAGTTCTTC.

CDR3 residues: CASDRGAGNEQFF. The DNA for the CDR3 is TGTGCCAGTGATCGGGGGGCGGGCAATGAGCAGTTCTTC. The V gene is TRBV30, the J gene TRBJ2-1; D perhaps matches TRBD2 (7 bases). Trimming removed 8 bases from V and 6 bases from J, with 17 bases in between. The CDR3 is 13 residues long. Germline loops: CDR1 GTSNPN, CDR2 SVGIG (reference sequence).

A single count supports this clone. V usage is TRBV30 and J usage is TRBJ1-6; 7 bases align to TRBD1. The CDR3 loop spans 14 amino acids. Per germline, CDR1 GTSNPN and CDR2 SVGIG (reference sequence). The trim removed 8 bases at V and 10 bases at J, leaving 14 bases unmatched. The chain's CDR3 is CAGLTGSRGSPLHF. Written as DNA, the CDR3 is TGTGCCGGCTTGACCGGGAGCAGGGGGTCACCCCTCCACTTT.

The chain is built from TRBV27 and TRBJ2-7, with 7 bases identical to TRBD2. Trimming removed 5 bases from V and 1 base from J; junction bases left unmatched: 11. The CDR3 consists of 16 residues. Germline lookup yields CDR1 MNHEY and CDR2 SMNVEV (reference sequence). The CDR3 DNA sequence: TGTGCCAGCAGTATCTCGGGACTACTCCCTTCCTACGAGCAGTACTTC. This encodes CASSISGLLPSYEQYF.

This clone has a count of ten or more. The chain couples TRBV18 to TRBJ2-7; D uncertain. Germline V CDR1 and CDR2: KGHSH, LQKENI. The CDR3 has 13 residues. V was clipped by 4 bases and J by 2 bases, with 9 bases between them. CDR3 loop: CASSRSEAYEQYF. The CDR3 DNA follows: TGTGCCAGCTCACGCAGCGAGGCCTACGAGCAGTACTTC.

The genes are TRBV10-3 and TRBJ2-5; D is tentatively TRBD1 or TRBD2 (5 bases each). The germline V gene encodes CDR1 ENHRY and CDR2 SYGVKD. The CDR3 length is 13 residues. V gave up 0 bases and J gave up 6 bases, with 8 bases separating them. CDR3 DNA: TGTGCCATCAGTGAGTCGGGACGGCAGACCCAGTACTTC. This encodes CAISESGRQTQYF.

The chain recombines TRBV5-1 with TRBJ2-3; 14 bases align to TRBD2. The CDR3 is 15 amino acids. Losses at the gene ends were 4 bases for V and 6 bases for J; bases not matched to a gene: 4. Per germline, CDR1 SGHRS and CDR2 YFSETQ. For the CDR3, the DNA is TGCGCCAGCAGCCCTGGGACTAGCGGGGGCGATACGCAGTATTTT. This gives the protein CASSPGTSGGDTQYF. Looking up the rest from reference TRBV5-1 and TRBJ2-3 gives the full variable domain: KAGVTQTPRYLIKTRGQQVTLSCSPISGHRSVSWYQQTPGQGLQFLFEYFSETQRNKGNFPGRFSGRQFSNSRSEMNVSTLELGDSALYLCASSPGTSGGDTQYFGPGTRLTVL.

This clone was seen ten or more times. V and J are TRBV28 and TRBJ1-2, with 9 bases that match TRBD1. V shed 3 bases and J 3 bases; nucleotides not matched to a gene: 17. Per the germline V gene, CDR1 is MDHEN and CDR2 is SYDVKM. This CDR3 has 19 amino acids. The CDR3 coding sequence is TGTGCCAGCAGTTTCCCCGGGACAGGGCAAGGGGTGAGAGACTATGGCTACACCTTC. Its protein is CASSFPGTGQGVRDYGYTF.

The J gene is TRBJ1-4, the V gene TRBV6-1; tentatively, D is TRBD1 (6 bases). The length of the CDR3 is 15 residues. The V gene lost 5 bases and the J gene lost 5 bases, with 15 bases spanning the gap. Germline V CDR1 and CDR2: MNHNS, SASEGT. The CDR3 nucleotides read TGTGCCAGCAGTAAGGACAGTGGAGGGAATGAAAAACTGTTTTTT. Its translation: CASSKDSGGNEKLFF.

V and J are TRBV11-2 and TRBJ1-2, with TRBD1 matching 9 bases. The CDR3 sequence is 17 residues long. CDR1 SGHAT and CDR2 FQNNGV come from the germline V gene. V gave up 0 bases and J gave up 5 bases; unmatched junction bases: 10. The CDR3 nucleotides are TGTGCCAGCAGCTTAGATAAGACGGGACAGGGACTATATGGCTACACCTTC. It specifies CASSLDKTGQGLYGYTF.

For this clone: Being one base from a much bigger clone, this may be a read error. Other nucleotide sequences from this sample produce the same CDR3. The rearrangement joins TRBV4-2 to TRBJ2-7, with 12 positions matching TRBD2. The CDR3 is 17 residues long. Germline V gives CDR1 LGHNA, CDR2 YNFKEQ. Written as DNA, the CDR3 is TGTGCCAGCAGCCAAGAAGGACTAGCGGGAAGGTCCTATGAGCAGTACTTC. Its translation: CASSQEGLAGRSYEQYF.

The chain links TRBV30 to TRBJ2-5, with a weak D call TRBD2 (5 bases). CDR1 and CDR2 (germline): GTSNPN, SVGIG (reference sequence). This CDR3 contains 16 residues. V lost 2 bases and J lost 2, with 18 bases in between. As DNA, the CDR3 is TGTGCCTGGAGTATGAGCGGCCACGAGGCACAAGAGACCCAGTACTTC. It yields the protein CAWSMSGHEAQETQYF.

This chain joins TRBV11-2 and TRBJ2-5, with D possibly matching TRBD2 (6 bases). Trimming cost V 1 base and J 7 bases, with 10 bases left between them. Germline V gene sequence: CDR1 SGHAT, CDR2 FQNNGV. The CDR3 length is 13 residues. CDR3: CASSLAPEGTQYF. CDR3 sequence (DNA): TGTGCCAGCAGCTTAGCCCCGGAGGGGACCCAGTACTTC.

This chain uses TRBV29-1 with TRBJ2-1, with 14 bases lining up with TRBD2. This CDR3 contains 14 residues. CDR1 and CDR2 from the germline V gene are SQVTM and ANQGSEA. CDR3 coding DNA: TGCAGTGGGGGGACTAGCGGGAGTGCAATTGAGCAGTTCTTC. It specifies CSGGTSGSAIEQFF.

This clone was seen just once. The CDR3 DNA reads as TGTGCCAGCAATCCCCAGGGTAACGTTGGGAATGAGCAGTTCTTC. Translation: CASNPQGNVGNEQFF. This rearrangement joins TRBV2 to TRBJ2-1, with D perhaps TRBD1 (5 bases). The CDR3 has 15 amino acids. V was cut by 7 bases and J by 7 bases, with 20 bases left in between. Germline CDR1 SNHLY, CDR2 FYNNEI.

For this clone: A much larger clone sits a single nucleotide away, making a read error possible. This CDR3 is also generated by other DNA sequences in the sample. The chain couples TRBV29-1 to TRBJ2-5; a weak D match, TRBD2 (5 bases). The CDR3 has 17 amino acids. Germline values: CDR1 SQVTM, CDR2 ANQGSEA. V was trimmed by 3 bases and J by 1 base, leaving 21 bases between them. CDR3: CSVEDRSRVNFQETQYF. DNA for the CDR3: TGCAGCGTTGAGGATCGCTCGCGGGTGAATTTCCAAGAGACCCAGTACTTC. Complete variable domain (other parts from reference TRBV29-1 and TRBJ2-5): SAVISQKPSRDICQRGTSLTIQCQVDSQVTMMFWYRQQPGQSLTLIATANQGSEATYESGFVIDKFPISRPNLTFSTLTVSNMSPEDSSIYLCSVEDRSRVNFQETQYFGPGTRLLVL.

This clone was recorded a few times. The chain carries TRBV4-2 and TRBJ1-1, with no clear D. From germline, CDR1 is LGHNA and CDR2 YNFKEQ. This CDR3 comprises 15 residues. Trimming pared 4 bases from V and 4 bases from J, leaving 16 bases between. Written as DNA, the CDR3 is TGTGCCAGCAGCCCCACCGAGGGCGGGAGCACTGAAGCTTTCTTT. Protein sequence: CASSPTEGGSTEAFF.

The chain links TRBV7-2 to TRBJ2-3; D is undetermined. Per germline, CDR1 SGHTA and CDR2 FQGNSA. V lost 1 base to trimming and J lost 5 bases, with 7 bases between them. This CDR3 region has 13 residues. The chain's CDR3 is CASSLVVGDTQYF. Written as DNA, the CDR3 is TGTGCCAGCAGCTTAGTAGTCGGAGATACGCAGTATTTT.

The chain recombines TRBV4-2 with TRBJ2-5; TRBD2 matches at 10 bases. Germline lookup yields CDR1 LGHNA and CDR2 YNFKEQ. Trimming cost V 4 bases and J 1 base; bases outside gene matches: 3. The CDR3 extends over 15 amino acids. The chain's CDR3 is CASSPKREGQETQYF. DNA for the CDR3: TGTGCCAGCAGCCCCAAGCGGGAGGGCCAAGAGACCCAGTACTTC.

The chain couples TRBV6-5 to TRBJ2-2, with TRBD1 matching over 8 bases. With V trimmed by 6 bases and J by 4 bases, 7 bases remained unmatched. CDR1 and CDR2 (germline): MNHEY, SVGAGI. The CDR3 totals 15 residues. The CDR3 DNA reads as TGTGCCAGCAGCCGGACAGGGTTCAGCACCGGGGAGCTGTTTTTT. This translates into CASSRTGFSTGELFF.